Sequencing of this T cell receptor beta chain was carried out in a study of blood T cell repertoires in COVID-19. The data were produced by immunoSEQ multiplex PCR, yet TCRdb's version contains in-frame clones alone and is incomplete. This table holds 200,000 or so clones, about 86% found once. This CDR3 spans 15 amino acids. Germline trimming cut 4 bases from V and 1 base from J; bases unmatched to any gene: 5. Germline values: CDR1 LGHNA, CDR2 YSLEER. The sequencing input was peripheral blood. This chain joins TRBV4-3 and TRBJ2-5, with 8 bases matching TRBD2. The origin of this receptor is a woman in her fifties or sixties with acute or convalescent COVID-19. In nucleotides, the CDR3 is TGCGCCAGCAGCCTTAGCGGGGAAACCCAAGAGACCCAGTACTTC. It yields the protein CASSLSGETQETQYF.